This is a list of T cell receptor beta chains from one sample in a study of patients and donors after allogeneic stem cell transplantation. A single record per CDR3 protein comes from TCRdb applying MiXCR to the RT-PCR reads. The sample holds hundreds of thousands of distinct CDR3 sequences; roughly 16% are singletons and the top ten take around 7.9%. The sample was blood, either unsorted or a sorted T cell fraction (not recorded which). All receptors derive from a human donor who was either an allogeneic HSCT recipient or a stem cell or donor lymphocyte infusion donor (not recorded which). It is not recorded whose cells these are; they may come from a transplant donor. Each CDR3 is given with its conserved first and last residue.

TRBV5-1	15	TRBJ1-1	CASSLDGVGSTEAFF
TRBV3-1	14	TRBJ2-3	CASSSPSSTDTQYF
TRBV4-1	20	TRBJ2-6	CASSQLTLGLAGTGANVLTF
TRBV30	15	TRBJ2-3	CAWSPTSISTDTQYF
TRBV12-5	15	TRBJ1-5	CASGPPRQGRQPQHF
TRBV3-1	19	TRBJ2-1	CASSARRIMAGRAANEQFF
TRBV29-1	17	TRBJ1-1	CSVPRRGQRIHSSEAFF
TRBV27	16	TRBJ2-1	CASSFGLAGGQNEQFF
TRBV24-1	14	TRBJ1-5	CATSDLLHNQPQHF
TRBV7-9	15	TRBJ1-3	CASTTRGRSGNTIYF
TRBV5-1	16	TRBJ2-2	CASSLTGRVSAGELFF
TRBV9	15	TRBJ2-7	CASSVTGTASYEQYF
TRBV4-3	15	TRBJ1-1	CASSPGPSADTEAFF
TRBV7-9	16	TRBJ1-2	CASTPYYRDRGYGYTF
TRBV20-1	16	TRBJ1-5	CSVARKMIGSNQPQHF
TRBV5-6	14	TRBJ1-2	CASSLGTGRYGYTF
TRBV12-3/TRBV12-4	14	TRBJ2-1	CASSFGQGYNEQFF
TRBV6-2/TRBV6-3	16	TRBJ2-5	CASRPPGQWGQETQYF
TRBV18	13	TRBJ1-1	CASSPIPNTEAFF
TRBV7-9	13	TRBJ2-7	CASSFLQGYEQYF
TRBV24-1	14	TRBJ2-5	CATSDWTGLETQYF
TRBV2	14	TRBJ2-5	CASSEGTGGKTQYF
TRBV19	12	TRBJ2-1	CASESGGDEQFF
TRBV2	15	TRBJ2-7	CASSEAWDSSYEQYF
TRBV29-1	14	TRBJ1-3	CSVGGMDSGNTIYF
TRBV7-3	15	TRBJ1-3	CASSLDRGTGNTIYF
TRBV13	14	TRBJ2-7	CASSFNRGFYEQYF
TRBV7-2	13	TRBJ1-2	CASSLPQTYGYTF
TRBV20-1	13	TRBJ1-3	CSAPKGSGNTIYF
TRBV6-2/TRBV6-3	13	TRBJ1-5	CASSYRMGQPQHF
TRBV6-1	13	TRBJ1-1	CASSPREGTEAFF
TRBV20-1	15	TRBJ1-1	CSAPPPHGTNTEAFF
TRBV11-2	18	TRBJ2-1	CASSSQGLAGFSYNEQFF
TRBV12-3/TRBV12-4	15	TRBJ1-3	CASSLRPATGNTIYF
TRBV5-6	14	TRBJ1-2	CASSLRDRNYGYTF
TRBV7-8	16	TRBJ2-5	CASSSPGRAEQETQYF
TRBV20-1	14	TRBJ2-3	CSAYTSGRAVTQYF
TRBV19	13	TRBJ2-2	CASLTANTGELFF
TRBV15	17	TRBJ1-5	CATSRQGAMRNGQPQHF
TRBV5-6	19	TRBJ2-3	CASRPARASGVVVTDTQYF
TRBV24-1	13	TRBJ2-7	CATSGGRRSKQYF
TRBV28	15	TRBJ2-1	CASSSYGRAQGEQFF
TRBV6-5	15	TRBJ2-1	CASSYEGRSYNEQFF
TRBV11-1	16	TRBJ2-1	CASSLRGNSLNNEQFF